The 12 T cell receptor beta chains below come from one sample, sequenced in a study of identical twins. TCRdb analysed the 5' RACE reads with MiXCR anew, one entry per CDR3 protein. The top ten clones hold 0.25% to 0.3% of a sample with 1.5 million to 2 million distinct CDR3 sequences, around 33% of them seen once. Material: cord blood. Source of these receptors: a newborn girl in good health.

This clonotype was seen ten or more times. V is TRBV6-5 and J is TRBJ2-5; TRBD2 matches 7 bases. This CDR3 has 13 residues. J gave up 1 base and V 7 bases, and 3 bases lay outside the gene matches. Germline loops: CDR1 MNHEY, CDR2 SVGAGI. The CDR3 region is CASTSSGQETQYF. In DNA form, the CDR3 reads TGTGCCAGCACCTCTAGCGGCCAAGAGACCCAGTACTTC.

The chain carries TRBV4-2 and TRBJ2-7; 11 nucleotides agree with TRBD1. V was pared by 0 bases and J by 4 bases, with 8 bases of the junction left unmatched. The CDR3 has 17 residues. Germline V CDR1 and CDR2: LGHNA, YNFKEQ. The CDR3 is CASSQEWLGQGAYEQYF. The CDR3 region has the DNA TGTGCCAGCAGCCAAGAGTGGTTAGGACAGGGGGCTTACGAGCAGTACTTC.

The CDR3 DNA follows: TGTGCCAGCAGCTTAGCGGCAGCCGGGACCACTGAAGCTTTCTTT. Its protein is CASSLAAAGTTEAFF. The J gene is TRBJ1-1, the V gene TRBV11-2, with a weak D call TRBD1 (5 bases). Germline V gene lookup returns CDR1 SGHAT and CDR2 FQNNGV. The CDR3 is 15 residues long. Trimming took 1 base from V and 4 from J, leaving 13 bases between them.

The gene calls are TRBV7-9 and TRBJ2-7; tentative D call: TRBD1 (6 bases). In germline, CDR1 is SEHNR, CDR2 FQNEAQ (reference sequence). With 1 base removed from V and 0 bases from J, the gap between germline ends came to 16 bases. The CDR3 loop spans 17 amino acids. The chain's CDR3 is CASSLVPFRDNSYEQYF. The CDR3 nucleotides read TGTGCCAGCAGCTTAGTACCCTTTCGGGACAACTCCTACGAGCAGTACTTC. The full variable domain, in which reference TRBV7-9 and TRBJ2-7 provide the parts outside the CDR3, is DTGVSQNPRHKITKRGQNVTFRCDPISEHNRLYWYRQTLGQGPEFLTYFQNEAQLEKSRLLSDRFSAERPKGSFSTLEIQRTEQGDSAMYLCASSLVPFRDNSYEQYFGPGTRLTVT.

The CDR3 nucleotides are TGTGCCAGCAGCCAATATGCATCCAGGGGCAATGAGCAGTTCTTC. Translated, it gives CASSQYASRGNEQFF. This rearrangement joins TRBV16 to TRBJ2-1, with a possible D match to TRBD1 (6 bases). This CDR3 has 15 amino acids. CDR1 is KGHSY and CDR2 is FQNENV in the germline V gene. Trimming removed 1 base from V and 6 bases from J, with 13 bases in between.

Note on this clonotype: This may arise from a read error, as a much more abundant clone is one base away. This rearrangement joins TRBV29-1 to TRBJ2-1; no clear D gene. Trimming took 4 bases from V and 13 from J, leaving 17 bases between them. Germline V CDR1 and CDR2: SQVTM, ANQGSEA. This CDR3 comprises 12 residues. The CDR3 nucleotides read TGCAGCGTTGTGATAGACCAAGAGACCCAGTTCTTC. This codes for CSVVIDQETQFF.

The chain combines TRBV15 with TRBJ1-5; D gene unclear. Germline lookup yields CDR1 LNHNV and CDR2 YYDKDF (reference sequence). The CDR3 extends over 13 amino acids. The germline V and J ends were trimmed by 1 base and 8 bases, with 9 bases remaining between them. CDR3 sequence: CATSRGPEEPQHF. DNA for the CDR3: TGTGCCACCAGCAGAGGTCCGGAGGAGCCCCAGCATTTT.

The rearrangement joins TRBV28 to TRBJ1-5; D gene unclear. The germline V gene encodes CDR1 MDHEN and CDR2 SYDVKM. The CDR3 has 15 amino acids. With 8 bases removed from V and 0 bases from J, the gap between germline ends came to 14 bases. The CDR3 region has the DNA TGTGCCAGCGGTTCGGCTCTCTATAGCAATCAGCCCCAGCATTTT. Encoded protein: CASGSALYSNQPQHF. Together with reference TRBV28 and TRBJ1-5, the CDR3 gives the full variable domain: DVKVTQSSRYLVKRTGEKVFLECVQDMDHENMFWYRQDPGLGLRLIYFSYDVKMKEKGDIPEGYSVSREKKERFSLILESASTNQTSMYLCASGSALYSNQPQHFGDGTRLSIL.

The rearrangement joins TRBV2 to TRBJ1-4; D unresolved. CDR3 size: 15 residues. Germline CDR1 and CDR2: SNHLY and FYNNEI. With 2 bases removed from V and 0 bases from J, the gap between germline ends came to 7 bases. In nucleotides, the CDR3 is TGTGCCAGCAGTGAATTGCTCTCAACTAATGAAAAACTGTTTTTT. It codes for CASSELLSTNEKLFF.

The chain has TRBV20-1 and TRBJ2-7; the match to TRBD2 covers 8 bases. V was clipped by 2 bases and J by 3 bases; unmatched bases: 6. This CDR3 comprises 14 residues. From germline, CDR1 is DFQATT and CDR2 SNEGSKA (reference sequence). CDR3 residues: CSARTSGYLYEQYF. Written as DNA, the CDR3 is TGCAGTGCTAGAACTAGCGGATACCTCTACGAGCAGTACTTC.

The chain employs TRBV20-1 and TRBJ1-2; no definite D call. Germline CDR1 is DFQATT and CDR2 is SNEGSKA (reference sequence). The CDR3 consists of 14 residues. V was pared by 3 bases and J by 0 bases, with 11 bases between. The CDR3, as DNA: TGCAGTGCTAGCGGAGGAAGGGCTAACTATGGCTACACCTTC. Protein product: CSASGGRANYGYTF.

This clonotype has a count of ten or more. This rearrangement joins TRBV24-1 to TRBJ2-1, with 9 positions matching TRBD1. Trimming cost V 3 bases and J 5 bases; bases outside gene matches: 4. From germline, CDR1 is KGHDR and CDR2 SFDVKD. The CDR3 length is 15 residues. CDR3 nucleotides: TGTGCCACCAGTGATCCCGGGACAGGGAACAATGAGCAGTTCTTC. This sequence encodes CATSDPGTGNNEQFF.